The text below deals with one T cell receptor beta chain. What antigen it recognizes has not been identified. The sample holds no much larger clone one base away, and base qualities are not on file. The germline V gene provides CDR1 MNHEY and CDR2 SVGAGI. Relative to germline, V is 4 bases shorter and J is 2 bases shorter, with 9 bases between their ends. From the cysteine up to the phenylalanine, the CDR3 has a length of 13 residues. Just CDR3 DNA is preserved here, 39 bases in frame from base 1. The data were obtained in a study of cytomegalovirus exposure and HLA in healthy donors (dated by TCRdb to about 2017). In the study overall: The 500 to 700 repertoires of the first cohort and the 120 validation repertoires were produced on the same platform, according to a later analysis. High-throughput TCR immunosequencing, statistical association of individual TCRs with disease status, and machine learning were combined to predict cytomegalovirus infection status. The study was designed to test whether signatures of past pathogen exposure could be identified by cataloging public T cell receptors. Besides the first cohort of approximately 670 subjects, a separate validation cohort made up of roughly 120 different subjects was used.

The investigation overall reported the following: A later analysis found that TCRs clustered in the first cohort also tended to co-occur in the roughly 120 validation repertoires, with approximately 93% of cluster scores above 0. Cytomegalovirus status was reported to be diagnosed by the classifier with high specificity and sensitivity in both the original and validation cohorts. The study gave a list of about 170 TCR beta chains associated with cytomegalovirus. It was suggested by the authors that the approach could potentially be generalized to other disease states and immunological phenotypes. A later analysis had no HLA typing for the validation cohort, so co-occurrence there was scored across all 120 or so repertoires. Most TCR sequences were seen in very few donors, while some public TCRs were found in many individuals. In vitro tests confirmed that a few of the cytomegalovirus-associated TCR beta chains recognize cytomegalovirus antigens.

Donors formed part of the validation cohort, which comprised over a hundred subjects and was distinct from the first cohort of under 800 subjects. The method behind the library was the immunoSEQ multiplex PCR assay. The paper's processing steps were these. To diagnose cytomegalovirus status from the catalog of TCR beta chain sequences, a statistical classification framework was built. The table comes from immuneACCESS by way of TCRdb, which keeps in-frame sequences with V and J called. Part of the clones is missing from these tables; in studies checked, under half for an unresolved V gene and the rest for unknown reasons. Clone size and V and J calls were adopted from that table, with D and trimming inferred from the DNA. The table for this sample lists 120,000 to 150,000 clones; around nine tenths of them were counted only once. 6.5% to 8.5% of the sample rests with the top ten.

The chain was built from TRBV6-5 and TRBJ2-7, with the D gene too uncertain to name. The sequencing input was PBMCs. This sequence originates from a woman between 18 and 30 years old in good health and CMV-seropositive. The sequence in DNA is TGTGCCAGCAGTTCTTCAGGCACCTACGAGCAGTACTTC. This translates into CASSSSGTYEQYF.